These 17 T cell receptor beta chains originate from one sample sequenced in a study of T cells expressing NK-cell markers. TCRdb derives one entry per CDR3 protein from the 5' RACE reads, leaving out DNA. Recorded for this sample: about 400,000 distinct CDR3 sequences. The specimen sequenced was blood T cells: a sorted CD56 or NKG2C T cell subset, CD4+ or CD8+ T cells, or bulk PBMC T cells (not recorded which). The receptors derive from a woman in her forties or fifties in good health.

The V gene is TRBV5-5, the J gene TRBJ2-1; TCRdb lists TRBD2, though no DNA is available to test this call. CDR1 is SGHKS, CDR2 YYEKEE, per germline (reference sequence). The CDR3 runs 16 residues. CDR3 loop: CASSFILGDFGNEQFF.

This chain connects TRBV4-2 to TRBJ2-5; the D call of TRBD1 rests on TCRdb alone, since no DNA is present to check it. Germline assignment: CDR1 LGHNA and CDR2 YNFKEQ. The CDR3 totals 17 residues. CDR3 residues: CASSQAFRDRGRETQYF.

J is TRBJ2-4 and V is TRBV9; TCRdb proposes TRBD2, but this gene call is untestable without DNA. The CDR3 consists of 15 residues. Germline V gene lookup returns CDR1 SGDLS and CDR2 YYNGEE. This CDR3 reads CASSVDAGGSDIQYF.

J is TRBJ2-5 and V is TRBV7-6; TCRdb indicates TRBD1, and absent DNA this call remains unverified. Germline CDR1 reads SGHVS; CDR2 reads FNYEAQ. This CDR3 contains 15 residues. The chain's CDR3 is CASSLAGTDKETQYF.

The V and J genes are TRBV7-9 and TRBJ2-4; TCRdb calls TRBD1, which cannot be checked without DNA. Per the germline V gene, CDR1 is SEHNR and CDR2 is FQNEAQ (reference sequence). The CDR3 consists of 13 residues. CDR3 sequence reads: CASSLAPGGIQYF.

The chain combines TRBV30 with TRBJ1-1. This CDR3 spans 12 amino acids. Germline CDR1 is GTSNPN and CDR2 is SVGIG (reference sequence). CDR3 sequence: CAWSVRGAKAFF. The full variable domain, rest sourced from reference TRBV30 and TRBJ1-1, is SQTIHQWPATLVQPVGSPLSLECTVEGTSNPNLYWYRQAAGRGLQLLFYSVGIGQISSEVPQNLSASRPQDRQFILSSKKLLLSDSGFYLCAWSVRGAKAFFGQGTRLTVV.

This chain's CDR3 is CASSLLAGTGGSGANVLTF. The chain recombines TRBV7-8 with TRBJ2-6; TCRdb gives TRBD1 as the D gene, but with no DNA this cannot be confirmed. The CDR3 length is 19 residues. Germline CDR1 is SGHVS and CDR2 is FQNEAQ.

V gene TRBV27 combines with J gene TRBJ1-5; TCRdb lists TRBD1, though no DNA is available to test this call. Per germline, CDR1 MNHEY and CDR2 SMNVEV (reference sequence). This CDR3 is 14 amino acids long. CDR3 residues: CASSLKGRAQPQHF.

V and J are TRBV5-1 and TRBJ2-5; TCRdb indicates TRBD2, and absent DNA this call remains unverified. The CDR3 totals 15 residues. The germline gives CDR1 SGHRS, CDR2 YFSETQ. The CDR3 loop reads CASSFLAGVGKTQYF.

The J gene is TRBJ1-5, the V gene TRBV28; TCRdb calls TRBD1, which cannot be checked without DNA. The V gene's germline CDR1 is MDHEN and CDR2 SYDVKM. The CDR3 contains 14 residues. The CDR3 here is CASSPSFGGQPQHF.

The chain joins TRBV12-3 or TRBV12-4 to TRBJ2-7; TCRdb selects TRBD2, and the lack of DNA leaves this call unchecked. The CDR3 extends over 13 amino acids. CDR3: CASSLEWLGEQYF.

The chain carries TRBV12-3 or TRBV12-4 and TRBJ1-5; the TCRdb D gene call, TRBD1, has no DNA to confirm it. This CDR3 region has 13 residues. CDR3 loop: CASSPGQGLTQHF.

CDR3 amino acids: CASSLGKRTNTGELFF. The V gene is TRBV11-2, the J gene TRBJ2-2. The CDR3 covers 16 residues. The germline V gene encodes CDR1 SGHAT and CDR2 FQNNGV.

This CDR3 reads CASSYSMVAGINNEQFF. The rearrangement joins TRBV6-5 to TRBJ2-1; TCRdb's D call of TRBD2 is untestable without DNA. The CDR3 is 17 residues long. Germline lookup yields CDR1 MNHEY and CDR2 SVGAGI.

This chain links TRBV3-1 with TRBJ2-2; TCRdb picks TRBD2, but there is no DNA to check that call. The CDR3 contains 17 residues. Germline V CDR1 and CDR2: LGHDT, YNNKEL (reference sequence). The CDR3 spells CASSQELSGSIGGELFF. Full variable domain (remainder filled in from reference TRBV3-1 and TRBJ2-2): DTAVSQTPKYLVTQMGNDKSIKCEQNLGHDTMYWYKQDSKKFLKIMFSYNNKELIINETVPNRFSPKSPDKAHLNLHINSLELGDSAVYFCASSQELSGSIGGELFFGEGSRLTVL.

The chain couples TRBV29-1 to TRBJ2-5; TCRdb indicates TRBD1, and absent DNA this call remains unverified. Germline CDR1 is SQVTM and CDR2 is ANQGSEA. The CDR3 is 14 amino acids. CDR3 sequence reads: CSGRGTILQETQYF.

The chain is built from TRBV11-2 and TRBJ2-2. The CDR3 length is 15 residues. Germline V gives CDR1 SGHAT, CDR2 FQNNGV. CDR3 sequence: CASSLAATNTGELFF.